This T cell receptor beta chain was retrieved from a study of T cells after yellow fever vaccination. Study-wide findings and caveats: Among primary-vaccination clones, most reappeared after the booster, at just under 98% for CD4 and 88% for CD8. Peaking faster, on day 5 versus 15, the secondary response was nonetheless weaker. Clonotypes found in both CD4 and CD8 compartments made up a small share. There was a possibility that FACS-sorted repertoires contained abundant clonotypes contaminating from the bulk population.

The CDR3 is made up of 14 amino acids. Trimming took 7 bases from V and 7 from J, leaving 17 bases between them. CDR1 LNHDA and CDR2 SQIVND come from the germline V gene (reference sequence). TCRdb re-called the 5' RACE reads through MiXCR, storing one row per CDR3 protein. The data show 300,000 or so distinct CDR3 sequences, with 8% to 9.5% seen just once and roughly a sixth held by the top ten. This clonotype was picked up one time. Antigen unknown. Sample: PBMCs, taken about 41 days after the first yellow fever vaccination. This TCR derives from a man between 18 and 35 years old who received the YFV17D yellow fever vaccine. V gene TRBV19 combines with J gene TRBJ1-5; perhaps TRBD1 as D (5 bases). The CDR3, as DNA: TGTGCCAGTACCCAGTGGGGCCTGGGACAGCCCCAGCATTTT. This encodes CASTQWGLGQPQHF.